Each of the 4 T cell receptor beta chains below was sequenced from the same sample in a study of T cells after yellow fever vaccination. Via MiXCR, TCRdb re-called the 5' RACE reads, giving one row per CDR3 protein. The data show 250,000 to 300,000 distinct CDR3 sequences, 10% to 15% seen once. Sequenced material: CD4+ T cells sorted from PBMCs, taken 45 days after the yellow fever booster vaccination. Source of these receptors: a man aged 25 to 40 who received the YFV17D yellow fever vaccine.

A word on this clonotype: Relative to the germline gene, one junction end is altered; a read error may explain this. V is TRBV6-1 and J is TRBJ1-6; D call uncertain. From germline, CDR1 is MNHNS and CDR2 SASEGT. There are 12 residues in the CDR3. The CDR3 sequence is CASSQAHSPLHF. The DNA of the CDR3 is TGTGCCAGCAGTCAAGCCCATTCACCCCTCCACTTT.

The chain links TRBV9 to TRBJ2-3; 8 nucleotides line up with TRBD2. The junction had 3 bases not matched to a gene; V was cut back by 5 bases and J by 1 base. There are 14 residues in the CDR3. The germline V gene has CDR1 SGDLS and CDR2 YYNGEE. CDR3 DNA: TGTGCCAGCAGTAATAGCGGGGGCACAGATACGCAGTATTTT. Translating it yields CASSNSGGTDTQYF.

This clonotype was detected a few times. The chain links TRBV14 to TRBJ2-1; 10 positions agree with TRBD2. The CDR3 has 16 amino acids. The V gene end was trimmed by 4 bases and the J gene end by 7 bases; junction bases not matched to a gene: 10. Germline V lookup: CDR1 SGHDN, CDR2 FVKESK. The CDR3 protein is CASSPLGASGRNEQFF. CDR3 nucleotides: TGTGCCAGCAGCCCTTTGGGGGCTAGCGGGAGAAATGAGCAGTTCTTC.

This chain's CDR3 is CASSEDAGDYNEQFF. The CDR3 DNA reads as TGTGCCAGCAGTGAAGATGCGGGCGACTACAATGAGCAGTTCTTC. The chain uses TRBV2 and TRBJ2-1, with a weak D call TRBD2 (5 bases). The CDR3 loop spans 15 amino acids. The germline gives CDR1 SNHLY, CDR2 FYNNEI. V was pared by 1 base and J by 3 bases, with 10 bases between. Filled out from reference TRBV2 and TRBJ2-1, the complete variable domain reads EPEVTQTPSHQVTQMGQEVILRCVPISNHLYFYWYRQILGQKVEFLVSFYNNEISEKSEIFDDQFSVERPDGSNFTLKIRSTKLEDSAMYFCASSEDAGDYNEQFFGPGTRLTVL.